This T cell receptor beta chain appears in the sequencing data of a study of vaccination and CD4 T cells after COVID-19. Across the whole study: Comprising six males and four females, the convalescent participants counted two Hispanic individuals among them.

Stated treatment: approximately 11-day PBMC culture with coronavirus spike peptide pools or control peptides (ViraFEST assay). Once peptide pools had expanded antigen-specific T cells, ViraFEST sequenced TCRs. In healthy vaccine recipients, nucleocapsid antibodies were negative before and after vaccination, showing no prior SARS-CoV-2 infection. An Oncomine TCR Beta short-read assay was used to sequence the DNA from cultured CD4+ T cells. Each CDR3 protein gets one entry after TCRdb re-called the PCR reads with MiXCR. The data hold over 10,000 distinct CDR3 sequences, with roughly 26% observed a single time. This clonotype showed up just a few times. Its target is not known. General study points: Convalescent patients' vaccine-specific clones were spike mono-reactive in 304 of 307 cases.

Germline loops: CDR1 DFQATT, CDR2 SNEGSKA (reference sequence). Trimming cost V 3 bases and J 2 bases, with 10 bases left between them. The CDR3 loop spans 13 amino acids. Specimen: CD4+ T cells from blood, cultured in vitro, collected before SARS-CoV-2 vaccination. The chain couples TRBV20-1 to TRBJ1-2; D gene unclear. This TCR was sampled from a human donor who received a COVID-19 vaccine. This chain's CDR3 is CSASSGLNYGYTF. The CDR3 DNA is TGCAGTGCTAGCTCGGGTTTAAACTATGGCTACACCTTC.